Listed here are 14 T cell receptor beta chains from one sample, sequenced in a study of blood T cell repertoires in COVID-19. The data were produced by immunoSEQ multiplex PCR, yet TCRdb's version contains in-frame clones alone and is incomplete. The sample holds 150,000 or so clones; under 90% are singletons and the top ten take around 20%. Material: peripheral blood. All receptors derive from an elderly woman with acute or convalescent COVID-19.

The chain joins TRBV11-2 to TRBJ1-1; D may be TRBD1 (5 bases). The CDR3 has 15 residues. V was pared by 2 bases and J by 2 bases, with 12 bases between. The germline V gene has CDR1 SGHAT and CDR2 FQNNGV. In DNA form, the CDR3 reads TGTGCCAGCAGCTTAACCGACAGCCTTAACACTGAAGCTTTCTTT. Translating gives CASSLTDSLNTEAFF.

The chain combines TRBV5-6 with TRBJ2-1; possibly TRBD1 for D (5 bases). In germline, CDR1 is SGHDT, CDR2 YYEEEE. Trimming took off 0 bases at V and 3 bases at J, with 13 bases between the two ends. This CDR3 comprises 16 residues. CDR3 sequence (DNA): TGTGCCAGCAGCTTGGATCAGGGATCTATCTACAATGAGCAGTTCTTC. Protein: CASSLDQGSIYNEQFF.

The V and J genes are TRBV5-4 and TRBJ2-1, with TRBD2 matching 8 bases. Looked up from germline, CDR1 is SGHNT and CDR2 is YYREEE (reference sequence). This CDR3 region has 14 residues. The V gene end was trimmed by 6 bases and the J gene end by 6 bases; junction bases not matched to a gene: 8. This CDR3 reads CASTGTRDGNEQFF. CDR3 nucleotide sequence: TGTGCCAGCACCGGGACTAGAGACGGCAATGAGCAGTTCTTC.

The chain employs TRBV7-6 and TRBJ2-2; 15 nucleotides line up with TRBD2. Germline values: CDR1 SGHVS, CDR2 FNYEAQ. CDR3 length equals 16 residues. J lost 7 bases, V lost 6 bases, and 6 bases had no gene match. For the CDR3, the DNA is TGTGCCAGCAGACCCGGACTAGCGGGAGGGGACGGGGAGCTGTTTTTT. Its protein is CASRPGLAGGDGELFF.

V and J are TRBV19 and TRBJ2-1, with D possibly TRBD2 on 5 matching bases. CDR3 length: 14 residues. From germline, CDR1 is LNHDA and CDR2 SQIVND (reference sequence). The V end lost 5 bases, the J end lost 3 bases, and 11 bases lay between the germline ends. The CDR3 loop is CASSPRGNYNEQFF. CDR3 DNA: TGTGCCAGTAGTCCCCGGGGTAACTACAATGAGCAGTTCTTC.

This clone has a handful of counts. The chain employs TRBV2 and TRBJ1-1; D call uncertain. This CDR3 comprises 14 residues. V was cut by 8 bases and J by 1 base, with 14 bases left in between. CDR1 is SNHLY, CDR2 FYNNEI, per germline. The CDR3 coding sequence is TGTGCCAGCTTTAGAAGCCGTCCGAACACTGAAGCTTTCTTT. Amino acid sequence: CASFRSRPNTEAFF.

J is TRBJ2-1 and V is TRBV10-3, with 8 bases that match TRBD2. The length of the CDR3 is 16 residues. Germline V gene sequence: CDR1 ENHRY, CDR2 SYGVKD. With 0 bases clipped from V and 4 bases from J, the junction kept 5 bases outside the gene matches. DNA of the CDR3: TGTGCCATCAGTGAGTCCCTGGCGGGGGGATACAATGAGCAGTTCTTC. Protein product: CAISESLAGGYNEQFF.

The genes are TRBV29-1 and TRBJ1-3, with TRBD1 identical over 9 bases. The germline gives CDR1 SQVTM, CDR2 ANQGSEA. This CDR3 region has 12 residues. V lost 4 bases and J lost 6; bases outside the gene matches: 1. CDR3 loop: CSVGTGENTIYF. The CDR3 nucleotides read TGCAGCGTTGGGACAGGGGAAAACACCATATATTTT.

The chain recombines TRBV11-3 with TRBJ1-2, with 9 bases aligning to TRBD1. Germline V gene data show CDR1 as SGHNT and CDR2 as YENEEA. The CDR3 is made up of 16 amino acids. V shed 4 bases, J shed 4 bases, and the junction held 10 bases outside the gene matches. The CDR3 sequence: CASSYCATGGCYGYTF. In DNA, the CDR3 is TGTGCCAGCAGCTACTGCGCAACAGGGGGCTGCTATGGCTACACCTTC.

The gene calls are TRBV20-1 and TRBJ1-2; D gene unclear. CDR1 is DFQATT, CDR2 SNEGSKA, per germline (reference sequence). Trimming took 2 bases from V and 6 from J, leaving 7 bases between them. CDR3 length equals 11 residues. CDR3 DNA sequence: TGCAGTGCTAGACCCCCGGATGGCTACACCTTC. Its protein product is CSARPPDGYTF.

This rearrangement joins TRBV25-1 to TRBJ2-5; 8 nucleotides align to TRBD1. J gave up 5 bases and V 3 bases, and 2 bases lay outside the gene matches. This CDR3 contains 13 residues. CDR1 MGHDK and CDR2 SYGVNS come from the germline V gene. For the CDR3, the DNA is TGTGCCAGCAGTGAGTGGACAGGGGAGACCCAGTACTTC. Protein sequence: CASSEWTGETQYF.

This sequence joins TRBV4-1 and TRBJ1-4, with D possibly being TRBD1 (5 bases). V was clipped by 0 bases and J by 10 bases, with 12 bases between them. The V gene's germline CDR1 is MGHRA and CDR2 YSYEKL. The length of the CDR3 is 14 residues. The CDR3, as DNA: TGCGCCAGCAGCCAAGACAGGGAAGGACGAAAACTGTTTTTT. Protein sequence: CASSQDREGRKLFF.

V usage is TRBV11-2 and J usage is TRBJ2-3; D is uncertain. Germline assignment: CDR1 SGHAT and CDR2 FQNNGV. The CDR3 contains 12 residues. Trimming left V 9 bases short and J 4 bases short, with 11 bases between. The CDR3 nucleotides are TGTGCCAGTTGCAGTTCATCAGATACGCAGTATTTT. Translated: CASCSSSDTQYF.

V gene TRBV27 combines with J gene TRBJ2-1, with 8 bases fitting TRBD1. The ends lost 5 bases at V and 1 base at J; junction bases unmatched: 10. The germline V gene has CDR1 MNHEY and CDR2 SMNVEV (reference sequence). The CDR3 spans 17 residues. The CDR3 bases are TGTGCCAGCAGTCAGCAGCCAGGGGGCAAATCCTACAATGAGCAGTTCTTC. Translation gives CASSQQPGGKSYNEQFF.